The present TCR beta chain was sequenced within a study of blood T cells in healthy people across ages. Isolated per sample were at least 7 million PBMCs. Study results and limitations: Older individuals had lower TCR beta diversity per million T cells (the decline was roughly linear). The CMV status of each donor remained undetermined, and this could have confounded shifts in expanded clonotypes.

A few counts support this clonotype. Its target is not known. Primed by a sample-barcoded 5' primer and a J-beta primer mix, a second PCR proceeded for about 6 to 11 cycles. Per sample, CDR3-containing paired-end reads numbered at least 2.5 million. TCRdb reprocessed the 5' RACE reads with MiXCR, giving one entry per CDR3 protein. The table records over 600,000 distinct CDR3 sequences, 45% to 70% of them present only once. The sequencing sample was made of blood. This receptor was identified in a man aged 40-49 years in good health.

CDR3 DNA: TGCAGTGCTAGACAGCCCCAGAATAATTCACCCCTCCACTTT. Protein: CSARQPQNNSPLHF. The genes are TRBV20-1 and TRBJ1-6, with D hard to call. Germline V gives CDR1 DFQATT, CDR2 SNEGSKA (reference sequence). V lost 2 bases to trimming and J lost 5 bases, with 10 bases between them. The CDR3 spans 14 residues.